A selection of T cell receptor beta chains follows, all from one sample in a study of blood T cell repertoires in COVID-19. Generated by immunoSEQ multiplex PCR, the TCRdb table keeps only in-frame clones and is missing some. The sample contains roughly 280,000 clones, approximately 86% of which appear only once. What was sequenced was peripheral blood. Receptor source: a woman aged 55-75 years with COVID-19, enrolled during active disease. Each CDR3 is given with its conserved first and last residue. The D gene is left open where the match is weak. A clone size is listed for some rows: how often the clone was seen (once, few, many), or a class if it is expanded.

d_call,clone_size,j_call,v_call,cdr3_nt,cdr3_aa
TRBD2,-,TRBJ2-1,TRBV7-6,TGTGCCAGCAGCTTACTAGGGGCCAGCGGGAATGGTGAGCAGTTCTTC,CASSLLGASGNGEQFF
-,-,TRBJ1-5,TRBV6-5,TGTGCCAGCAGTACAAGGGGGGGGAGCAATCAGCCCCAGCATTTT,CASSTRGGSNQPQHF
TRBD1,-,TRBJ2-2,TRBV28,TGTGCCAGCAGGCGACAGGGTAGGAGCACCGGGGAGCTGTTTTTT,CASRRQGRSTGELFF
-,once,TRBJ1-2,TRBV15,TGTGCCACCAGCAGAGATGTGAGCTTTCTATATGGCTACACCTTC,CATSRDVSFLYGYTF
TRBD1,-,TRBJ1-3,TRBV7-2,TGTGCCAGCAGCCGGGGGACAGGGTCAAGAAACACCATATATTTT,CASSRGTGSRNTIYF
TRBD1,-,TRBJ2-4,TRBV5-4,TGTGCCAGCAGCATACAGGGGTGGGGAAACATTCAGTACTTC,CASSIQGWGNIQYF
TRBD2,-,TRBJ2-1,TRBV18,TGTGCCAGCTCACCGCGCAGCGGGGATTACAATGAGCAGTTCTTC,CASSPRSGDYNEQFF
TRBD1,-,TRBJ1-1,TRBV19,TGTGCCAGTAGTTTACAGGGGGCGGACACTGAAGCTTTCTTT,CASSLQGADTEAFF
TRBD1,-,TRBJ2-3,TRBV5-1,TGCGCCAGCAGCTCAGCGCGGACAGGAGGATTGTATTTT,CASSSARTGGLYF
TRBD1,-,TRBJ1-1,TRBV18,TGTGCCAGCTCCCTTGACAGGGAGGTGAGCGCTTTCTTT,CASSLDREVSAFF
-,-,TRBJ2-2,TRBV10-3,TGTGCCACTACAGGGAGGGCCGGGGAGCTGTTTTTT,CATTGRAGELFF
-,-,TRBJ1-1,TRBV28,TGTGCCAGCAGTTATCCGACCCGGGACAACGTTTTGATTACTGAAGCTTTCTTT,CASSYPTRDNVLITEAFF
-,-,TRBJ1-5,TRBV30,TGTGCCTGGAGTCTAGGGGGCAATCAGCCCCAGCATTTT,CAWSLGGNQPQHF
-,once,TRBJ1-5,TRBV19,TGTGCCAGTAGTATTAAGCAGGGGCTCGGGCAGCCCCAGCATTTT,CASSIKQGLGQPQHF
TRBD1,-,TRBJ2-2,TRBV7-2,TGTGCCAGCAGCTTATGGGGACAGGGAATGACCGGGGAGCTGTTTTTT,CASSLWGQGMTGELFF
TRBD1,-,TRBJ1-1,TRBV2,TGTGCCAACAGACAGGGAGGGCACACTGAAGCTTTCTTT,CANRQGGHTEAFF
-,-,TRBJ1-4,TRBV7-8,TGTGCCAGCAGGACAAGCAGGTCAGGGAATGAAAAACTGTTTTTT,CASRTSRSGNEKLFF
TRBD1,-,TRBJ1-4,TRBV30,TGTGCCTGGTCCGGGACAGGGAATGAAAAACTGTTTTTT,CAWSGTGNEKLFF
-,-,TRBJ2-1,TRBV11-2,TGTGCCAGCAGCCCGGGCCCTAGCCAAGCCCGCCGGTTCTTC,CASSPGPSQARRFF
TRBD1,-,TRBJ2-7,TRBV13,TGTGCCAGCAGCGCCGGATCCGGGACAGGGGGCACCGAGCAGTACTTC,CASSAGSGTGGTEQYF
TRBD1,once,TRBJ1-5,TRBV27,TGTGCCAGCAGTTTGTCTCCAGGGGGAAGCAATCAGCCCCAGCATTTT,CASSLSPGGSNQPQHF
TRBD1,-,TRBJ1-4,TRBV27,TGTGCCAGCAGTTCCATCCAGGGGGGTTGGGAAAAACTGTTTTTT,CASSSIQGGWEKLFF
TRBD1,many,TRBJ2-5,TRBV5-1,TGCGCCAGCAGCTTGGAAAACAGGGGTACGGAGACCCAGTACTTC,CASSLENRGTETQYF
-,-,TRBJ1-2,TRBV30,TGTGCCCAAGCGGGGTCCGCTAACTATGGCTACACCTTC,CAQAGSANYGYTF
-,-,TRBJ1-6,TRBV6-5,TGTGCCAGCAGTTCCCGATCCTCAACGGATTCACCCCTCCACTTT,CASSSRSSTDSPLHF
TRBD1,-,TRBJ2-2,TRBV7-9,TGTGCCAGCAGCCTACGGACAGGGAACACCGGGGAGCTGTTTTTT,CASSLRTGNTGELFF
TRBD2,-,TRBJ2-1,TRBV9,TGTGCCAGCAGCGTAGAAGCGGGGCCGTACAATGAGCAGTTCTTC,CASSVEAGPYNEQFF
-,-,TRBJ2-1,TRBV27,TGTGCCAGCAGTTTATTTCCAGACAATGAGCAGTTCTTC,CASSLFPDNEQFF
-,-,TRBJ2-7,TRBV11-1,TGTGCCAGCGGTCCTTTGGCGGACTCCTACGAGCAGTACTTC,CASGPLADSYEQYF
TRBD2,-,TRBJ2-1,TRBV3-1/TRBV3-2,TGTGCCAGCAGCCAGATAGGACTAGCGGGAGTGGGAGAGCAGTTCTTC,CASSQIGLAGVGEQFF
-,-,TRBJ2-1,TRBV28,TGTGCCAGCACCCCCGCCCTAGCTTTCTACAATGAGCAGTTCTTC,CASTPALAFYNEQFF
TRBD1,-,TRBJ2-4,TRBV28,TGTGCCAGCAGTTTCCTTAATCTAGGACAGGGAATGAGTAGAGGCAAAAACATTCAGTACTTC,CASSFLNLGQGMSRGKNIQYF
-,-,TRBJ1-2,TRBV9,TGTGCCAGCAGCCCACAATTGAGAGGCGAAGGCTACACCTTC,CASSPQLRGEGYTF
-,-,TRBJ1-1,TRBV7-8,TGTGCCAGCAGCCCCCGCCACGACAGGAACACTGAAGCTTTCTTT,CASSPRHDRNTEAFF
-,-,TRBJ1-2,TRBV19,TGTGCCAGTAGGGAGAGGAGCTACACCTTC,CASRERSYTF
-,-,TRBJ2-2,TRBV7-3,TGTGCCAGCAGCGGTGACAAGAACACCGGGGAGCTGTTTTTT,CASSGDKNTGELFF
-,-,TRBJ1-2,TRBV2,TGTGCCAGCAGTGATCTCGGTAGGGAGAGGGATGGCTACACCTTC,CASSDLGRERDGYTF
TRBD1,-,TRBJ1-6,TRBV5-6,TGTGCCAGCAGCTTGGGACAGGGGTCCTATAATTCACCCCTCCACTTT,CASSLGQGSYNSPLHF
TRBD1,few,TRBJ1-2,TRBV29-1,TGCAGCGCCCCTTCCCCTGAGACAGGGGTACGGACTGACTATGGCTACACCTTC,CSAPSPETGVRTDYGYTF
TRBD2,-,TRBJ2-4,TRBV5-1,TGCGCCAGCAGCTTGGTTACTAGCGGGAACTACATTCAGTACTTC,CASSLVTSGNYIQYF
TRBD1,-,TRBJ1-1,TRBV14,TGTGCCAGCAGCCAAGTGAGGGGGCACACTGAAGCTTTCTTT,CASSQVRGHTEAFF
-,-,TRBJ1-3,TRBV28,TGTGCCAGCAGTTTCATTCGAAACACCATATATTTT,CASSFIRNTIYF
TRBD1,-,TRBJ1-6,TRBV6-6,TGTGCCAGCAGTTACAGCGGGACAGGGGGATCTTCCCTCCACTTT,CASSYSGTGGSSLHF
-,-,TRBJ1-1,TRBV6-1,TGTGCCAGCAGTGAACAGGGCACTGAAGCTTTCTTT,CASSEQGTEAFF
TRBD2,-,TRBJ2-3,TRBV4-3,TGCGCCAGCAGCCAGGGCGGACTAGCGGGAGTTCAGGTGTCAGATACGCAGTATTTT,CASSQGGLAGVQVSDTQYF
-,-,TRBJ1-1,TRBV7-2,TGTGCCAGCAGCCCTTGGAACACTGAAGCTTTCTTT,CASSPWNTEAFF
TRBD1,-,TRBJ1-5,TRBV19,TGTGCCAGTGGGACAGGGGACAATCAGCCCCAGCATTTT,CASGTGDNQPQHF
-,few,TRBJ1-1,TRBV21-1,TGTGCCAGCAGCAAAGTGAAGGGCGGGGGGTGGAACACTGAAGCTTTCTTT,CASSKVKGGGWNTEAFF
TRBD1,-,TRBJ1-3,TRBV14,TGTGCCAGCAGCCTGGGACAGGGCTTTGGAAACACCATATATTTT,CASSLGQGFGNTIYF
-,-,TRBJ1-6,TRBV6-5,TGTGCCAGCAGCCCCCGAGATAATTCACCCCTCCACTTT,CASSPRDNSPLHF